This T cell receptor beta chain was sequenced for a study of cytomegalovirus exposure and HLA in healthy donors. Study summary: Some 180 million T cells yielded roughly 120 million unique TCR beta sequences in earlier analysis. General study results and limits: There were around 160 TCR beta chains listed as cytomegalovirus-associated. A later analysis linked a missense DCLRE1C variant to TCR beta V- and J-gene trimming.

For this clone: What it binds is unknown.

Per germline, CDR1 SEHNR and CDR2 FQNEAQ (reference sequence). The CDR3 extends over 13 amino acids. Trimming at V came to 5 bases and at J to 7 bases, leaving 4 bases not matched to a gene. With 60 Vbeta and 13 Jbeta primers, the PCR was carried out. The data were produced by immunoSEQ multiplex PCR, yet TCRdb's version contains in-frame clones alone and is incomplete. The sample carries more than 70,000 clones, roughly 64% recorded once. The clonotype was recovered from a man in his forties or fifties in good health and CMV-seropositive. The sequenced sample was PBMCs. The rearrangement links TRBV7-9 to TRBJ1-5; 8 positions match TRBD1. CDR3 nucleotide sequence: TGTGCCAGCAGCCTGACAGGGGCCCAGCCCCAGCATTTT. Translation: CASSLTGAQPQHF.